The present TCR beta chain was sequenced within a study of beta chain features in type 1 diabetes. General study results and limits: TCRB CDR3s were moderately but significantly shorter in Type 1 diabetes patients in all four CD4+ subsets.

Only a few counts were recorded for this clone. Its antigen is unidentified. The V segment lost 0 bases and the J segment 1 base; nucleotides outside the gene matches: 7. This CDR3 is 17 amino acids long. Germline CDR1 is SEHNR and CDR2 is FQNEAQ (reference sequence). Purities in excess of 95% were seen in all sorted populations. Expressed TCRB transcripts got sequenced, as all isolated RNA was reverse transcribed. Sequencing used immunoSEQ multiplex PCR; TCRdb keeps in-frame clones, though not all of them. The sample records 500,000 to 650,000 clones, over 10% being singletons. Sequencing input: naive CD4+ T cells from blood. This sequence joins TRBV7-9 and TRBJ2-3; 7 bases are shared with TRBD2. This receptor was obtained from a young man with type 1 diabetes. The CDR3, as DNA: TGTGCCAGCAGCTTAGCGAAGGCTAGCGGAGGCACAGATACGCAGTATTTT. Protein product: CASSLAKASGGTDTQYF. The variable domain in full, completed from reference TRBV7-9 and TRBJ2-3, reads DTGVSQNPRHKITKRGQNVTFRCDPISEHNRLYWYRQTLGQGPEFLTYFQNEAQLEKSRLLSDRFSAERPKGSFSTLEIQRTEQGDSAMYLCASSLAKASGGTDTQYFGPGTRLTVL.